The next 8 T cell receptor beta chains were all read from a single sample in a study of blood T cell repertoires in COVID-19. Only in-frame clones appear in the TCRdb table, and some are missing; sequencing was by immunoSEQ multiplex PCR. Of approximately 120,000 clones listed, more than 60% are singletons. The sequencing input was peripheral blood. Every receptor here comes from a woman aged 65 to 85 with acute or convalescent COVID-19.

This clone has only a few counts. The same CDR3 is also encoded by other DNA sequences in this sample. This chain joins TRBV12-3 or TRBV12-4 and TRBJ1-5; D is uncertain. The CDR3 has 13 residues. V lost 2 bases and J lost 4, with 6 bases in between. As DNA, the CDR3 is TGTGCCAGCAGTTTAATCGAGAATCAGCCCCAGCATTTT. Translation gives CASSLIENQPQHF.

The rearrangement links TRBV5-1 to TRBJ2-3; possible D gene TRBD2, 5 bases. The V gene's germline CDR1 is SGHRS and CDR2 YFSETQ. V was clipped by 0 bases and J by 2 bases, with 7 bases between them. This CDR3 is 14 amino acids long. This chain's CDR3 is CASSLAGNTDTQYF. CDR3 nucleotides: TGCGCCAGCAGCTTGGCCGGGAACACAGATACGCAGTATTTT.

CDR3 amino acids: CATWTANTGELFF. In nucleotides, the CDR3 is TGTGCCACCTGGACAGCGAACACCGGGGAGCTGTTTTTT. V is TRBV28 and J is TRBJ2-2; possibly TRBD1 for D (6 bases). The CDR3 has 13 amino acids. Trimming shortened V by 10 bases and J by 0 bases, and 9 bases separated the two germline ends. Germline values: CDR1 MDHEN, CDR2 SYDVKM. The full variable domain, its missing parts supplied by reference TRBV28 and TRBJ2-2, is DVKVTQSSRYLVKRTGEKVFLECVQDMDHENMFWYRQDPGLGLRLIYFSYDVKMKEKGDIPEGYSVSREKKERFSLILESASTNQTSMYLCATWTANTGELFFGEGSRLTVL.

The chain uses TRBV9 and TRBJ2-2; a weak D match, TRBD1 (5 bases). This CDR3 is built from 13 residues. Per the germline V gene, CDR1 is SGDLS and CDR2 is YYNGEE. Trimming stripped 7 bases from V and 7 bases from J, with 14 bases between. CDR3 nucleotide sequence: TGTGCCAGCGCCCTCCCCCAGGGCGGGGAGCTGTTTTTT. Translation gives CASALPQGGELFF. Combining the CDR3 with reference TRBV9 and TRBJ2-2 gives the whole variable domain DSGVTQTPKHLITATGQRVTLRCSPRSGDLSVYWYQQSLDQGLQFLIQYYNGEERAKGNILERFSAQQFPDLHSELNLSSLELGDSALYFCASALPQGGELFFGEGSRLTVL.

Here the CDR3 DNA reads TGTGCCAGCAAACGGGACAGGAACTATGGCTACACCTTC. Protein: CASKRDRNYGYTF. The genes are TRBV4-2 and TRBJ1-2, with 8 bases matching TRBD1. The CDR3 runs 13 residues. The germline V gene has CDR1 LGHNA and CDR2 YNFKEQ. With V trimmed by 7 bases and J by 2 bases, 3 bases remained unmatched.

This rearrangement joins TRBV10-2 to TRBJ1-1; perhaps TRBD1 as D (5 bases). The V end lost 8 bases, the J end lost 5 bases, and 15 bases lay between the germline ends. The CDR3 totals 13 residues. Germline V gene lookup returns CDR1 WSHSY and CDR2 SAAADI. Here the CDR3 reads CASGTGGWTEAFF. As DNA, the CDR3 is TGCGCCAGCGGTACAGGCGGCTGGACTGAAGCTTTCTTT.

This clone has at least ten counts. This rearrangement joins TRBV10-2 to TRBJ2-3; TRBD2 matches 8 bases. The V segment lost 6 bases and the J segment 4 bases; nucleotides outside the gene matches: 6. This CDR3 contains 14 residues. CDR1 and CDR2 from the germline V gene are WSHSY and SAAADI. CDR3 nucleotide sequence: TGCGCCAGCAGCTTCAGCGGGAGATCAGATACGCAGTATTTT. Translated, it gives CASSFSGRSDTQYF.

The chain links TRBV15 to TRBJ2-3; 7 bases are a match to TRBD1. The ends lost 0 bases at V and 9 bases at J; junction bases unmatched: 12. The CDR3 is 16 residues long. The germline gives CDR1 LNHNV, CDR2 YYDKDF (reference sequence). The CDR3 coding sequence is TGTGCCACCAGCAGAGATCTGGAACAGGGGAGACGGACGCAGTATTTT. Amino acids: CATSRDLEQGRRTQYF.